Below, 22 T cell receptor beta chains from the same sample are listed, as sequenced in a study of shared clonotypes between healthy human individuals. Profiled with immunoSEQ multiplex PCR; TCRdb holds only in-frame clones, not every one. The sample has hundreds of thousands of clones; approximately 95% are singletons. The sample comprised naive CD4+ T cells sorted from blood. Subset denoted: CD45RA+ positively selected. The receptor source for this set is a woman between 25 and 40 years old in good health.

CDR3 coding DNA: TGTGCCATACAACAGGGCCCCTATGGCTACACCTTC. It translates to CAIQQGPYGYTF. The rearrangement uses TRBV28 and TRBJ1-2; D perhaps matches TRBD1 (6 bases). Germline V CDR1 and CDR2: MDHEN, SYDVKM. This CDR3 comprises 12 residues. V was shortened by 10 bases and J by 4 bases, with 13 bases between the two germline ends.

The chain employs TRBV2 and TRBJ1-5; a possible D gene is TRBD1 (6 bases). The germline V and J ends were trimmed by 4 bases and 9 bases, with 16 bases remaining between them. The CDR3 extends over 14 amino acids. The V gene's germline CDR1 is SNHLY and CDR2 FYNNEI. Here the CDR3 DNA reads TGTGCCAGCAGTGGTCGGGCAGGGGCAGGGCCCCAGCATTTT. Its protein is CASSGRAGAGPQHF.

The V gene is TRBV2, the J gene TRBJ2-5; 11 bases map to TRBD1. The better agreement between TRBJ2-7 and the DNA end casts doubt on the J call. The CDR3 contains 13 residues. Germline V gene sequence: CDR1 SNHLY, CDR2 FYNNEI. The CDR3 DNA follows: TGTGCCAGCCGGACAGGGGGCACCTACGAGCAGTACTTC. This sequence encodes CASRTGGTYEQYF.

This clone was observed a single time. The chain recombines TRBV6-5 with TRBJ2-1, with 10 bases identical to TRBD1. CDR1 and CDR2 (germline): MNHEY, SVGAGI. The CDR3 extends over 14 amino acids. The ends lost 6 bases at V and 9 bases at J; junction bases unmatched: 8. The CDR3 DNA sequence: TGTGCCAGCAGCCGGGACAGGGGATTAAGTGAGCAGTTCTTC. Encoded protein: CASSRDRGLSEQFF.

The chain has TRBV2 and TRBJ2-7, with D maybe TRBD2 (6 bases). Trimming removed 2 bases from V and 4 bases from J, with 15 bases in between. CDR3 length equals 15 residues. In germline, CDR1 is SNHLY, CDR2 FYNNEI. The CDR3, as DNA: TGTGCCAGCAGTGAACCGGGGGAGCTTGGGTACGAGCAGTACTTC. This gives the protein CASSEPGELGYEQYF.

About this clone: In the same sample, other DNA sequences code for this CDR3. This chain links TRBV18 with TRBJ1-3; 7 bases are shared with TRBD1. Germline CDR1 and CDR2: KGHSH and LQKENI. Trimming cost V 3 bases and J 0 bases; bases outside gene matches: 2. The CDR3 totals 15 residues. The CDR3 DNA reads TGTGCCAGCTCACCGACAGGGACCTCTGGAAACACCATATATTTT. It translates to CASSPTGTSGNTIYF.

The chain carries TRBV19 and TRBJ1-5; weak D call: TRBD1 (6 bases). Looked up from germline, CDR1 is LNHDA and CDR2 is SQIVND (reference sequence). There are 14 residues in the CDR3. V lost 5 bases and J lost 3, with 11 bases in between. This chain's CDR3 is CASSPGGNNQPQHF. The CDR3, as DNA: TGTGCCAGTAGTCCCGGGGGCAACAATCAGCCCCAGCATTTT.

The CDR3 protein is CASSPQRASQMNTGELFF. The CDR3 nucleotides read TGTGCCAGCAGTCCCCAGCGGGCCTCTCAAATGAACACCGGGGAGCTGTTTTTT. The chain employs TRBV7-6 and TRBJ2-2, with a possible D match to TRBD2 (6 bases). The CDR3 runs to 18 residues. Germline CDR1 SGHVS, CDR2 FNYEAQ. Between the trimmed V and J ends, which lost 6 bases and 1 base, there was a span of 21 bases.

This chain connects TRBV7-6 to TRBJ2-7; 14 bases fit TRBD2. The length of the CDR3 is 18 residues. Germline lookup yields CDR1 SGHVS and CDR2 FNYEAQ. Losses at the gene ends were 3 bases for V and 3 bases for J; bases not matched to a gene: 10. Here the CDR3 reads CASSLFDSGTSGSYEQYF. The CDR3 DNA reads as TGTGCCAGCAGCTTGTTCGATTCCGGGACTAGCGGGAGCTACGAGCAGTACTTC.

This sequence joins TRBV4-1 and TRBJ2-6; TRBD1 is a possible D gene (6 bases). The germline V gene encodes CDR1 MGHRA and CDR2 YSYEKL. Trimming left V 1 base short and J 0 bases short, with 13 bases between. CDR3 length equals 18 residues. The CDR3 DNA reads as TGCGCCAGCAGCCAAGGGGGGCCTATAGCCTCTGGGGCCAACGTCCTGACTTTC. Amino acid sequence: CASSQGGPIASGANVLTF.

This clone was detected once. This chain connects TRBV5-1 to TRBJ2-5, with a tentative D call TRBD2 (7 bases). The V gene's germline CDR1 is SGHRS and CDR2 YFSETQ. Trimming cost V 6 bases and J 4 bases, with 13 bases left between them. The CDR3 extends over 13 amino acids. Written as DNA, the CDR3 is TGCGCCAGCACCCTGGGAGGGGGAGAGACCCAGTACTTC. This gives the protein CASTLGGGETQYF. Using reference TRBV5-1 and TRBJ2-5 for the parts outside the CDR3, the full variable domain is KAGVTQTPRYLIKTRGQQVTLSCSPISGHRSVSWYQQTPGQGLQFLFEYFSETQRNKGNFPGRFSGRQFSNSRSEMNVSTLELGDSALYLCASTLGGGETQYFGPGTRLLVL.

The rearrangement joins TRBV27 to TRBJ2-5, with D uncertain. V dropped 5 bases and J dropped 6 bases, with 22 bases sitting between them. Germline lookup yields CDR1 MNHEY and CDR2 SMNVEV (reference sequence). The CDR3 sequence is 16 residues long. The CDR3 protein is CASSLTVGGGMKTQYF. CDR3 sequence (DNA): TGTGCCAGCAGTCTTACCGTCGGCGGTGGGATGAAGACCCAGTACTTC.

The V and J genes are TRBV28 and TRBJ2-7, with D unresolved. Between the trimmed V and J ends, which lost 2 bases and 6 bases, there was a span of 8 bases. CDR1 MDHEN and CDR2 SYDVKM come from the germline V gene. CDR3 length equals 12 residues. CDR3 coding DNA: TGTGCCAGCAGTTTAAATGTTCCCGAGCAGTACTTC. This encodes CASSLNVPEQYF.

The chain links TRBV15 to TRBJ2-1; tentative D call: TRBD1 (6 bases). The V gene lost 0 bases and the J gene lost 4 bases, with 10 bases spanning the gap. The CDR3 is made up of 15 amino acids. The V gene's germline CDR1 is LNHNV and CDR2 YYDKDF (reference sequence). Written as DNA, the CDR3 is TGTGCCACCAGCAGAGACAGGGGCTATTACAATGAGCAGTTCTTC. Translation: CATSRDRGYYNEQFF.

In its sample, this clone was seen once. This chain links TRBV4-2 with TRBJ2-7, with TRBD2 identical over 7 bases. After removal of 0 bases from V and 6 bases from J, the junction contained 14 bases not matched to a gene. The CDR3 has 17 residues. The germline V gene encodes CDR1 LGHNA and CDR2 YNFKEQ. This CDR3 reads CASSQDLSAGVGGEQYF. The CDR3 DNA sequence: TGTGCCAGCAGCCAAGATCTTTCGGCGGGAGTCGGTGGCGAGCAGTACTTC.

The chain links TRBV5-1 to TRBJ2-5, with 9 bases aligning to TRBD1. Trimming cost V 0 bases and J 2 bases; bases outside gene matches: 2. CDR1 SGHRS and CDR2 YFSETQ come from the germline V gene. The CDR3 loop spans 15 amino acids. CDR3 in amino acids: CASSLGQGGQETQYF. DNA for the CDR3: TGCGCCAGCAGCTTGGGACAGGGGGGACAAGAGACCCAGTACTTC.

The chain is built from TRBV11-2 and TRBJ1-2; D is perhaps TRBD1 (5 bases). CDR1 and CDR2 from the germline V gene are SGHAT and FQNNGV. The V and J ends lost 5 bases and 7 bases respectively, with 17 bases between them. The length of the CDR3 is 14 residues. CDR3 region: CASSPDGANVGYTF. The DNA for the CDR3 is TGTGCCAGCAGCCCAGACGGGGCCAACGTTGGCTACACCTTC.

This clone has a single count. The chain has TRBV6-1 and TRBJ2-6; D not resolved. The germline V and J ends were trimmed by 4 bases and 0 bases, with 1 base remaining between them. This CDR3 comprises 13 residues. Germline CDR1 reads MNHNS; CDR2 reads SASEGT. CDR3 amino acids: CASSGSGANVLTF. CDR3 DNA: TGTGCCAGCAGTGGCTCTGGGGCCAACGTCCTGACTTTC.

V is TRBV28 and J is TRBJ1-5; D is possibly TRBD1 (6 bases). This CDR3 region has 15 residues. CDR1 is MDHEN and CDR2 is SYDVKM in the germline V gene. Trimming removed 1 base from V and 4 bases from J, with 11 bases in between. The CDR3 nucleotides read TGTGCCAGCAGTTTATATTCAGGGGAAAATCAGCCCCAGCATTTT. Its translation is CASSLYSGENQPQHF.

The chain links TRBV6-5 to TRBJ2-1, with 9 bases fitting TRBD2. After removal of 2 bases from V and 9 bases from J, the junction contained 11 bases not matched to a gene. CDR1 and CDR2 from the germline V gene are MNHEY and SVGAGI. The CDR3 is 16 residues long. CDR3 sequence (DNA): TGTGCCAGCAGTTACCTCGGGAGCGGGAGGTTTAGTGAGCAGTTCTTC. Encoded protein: CASSYLGSGRFSEQFF.

The CDR3 DNA reads as TGTGCCAGCAGTCCCTTGGGTAATGAAAAACTGTTTTTT. It encodes CASSPLGNEKLFF. V gene TRBV6-1 combines with J gene TRBJ1-4; D gene unclear. CDR1 MNHNS and CDR2 SASEGT come from the germline V gene. The CDR3 spans 13 residues. V lost 5 bases to trimming and J lost 4 bases, with 8 bases between them.

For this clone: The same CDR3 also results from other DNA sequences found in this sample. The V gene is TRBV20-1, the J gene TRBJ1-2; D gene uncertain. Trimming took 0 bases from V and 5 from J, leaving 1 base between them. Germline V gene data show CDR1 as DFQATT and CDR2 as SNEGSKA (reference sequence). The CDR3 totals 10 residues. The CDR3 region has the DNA TGCAGTGCTAGAGAATATGGCTACACCTTC. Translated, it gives CSAREYGYTF.